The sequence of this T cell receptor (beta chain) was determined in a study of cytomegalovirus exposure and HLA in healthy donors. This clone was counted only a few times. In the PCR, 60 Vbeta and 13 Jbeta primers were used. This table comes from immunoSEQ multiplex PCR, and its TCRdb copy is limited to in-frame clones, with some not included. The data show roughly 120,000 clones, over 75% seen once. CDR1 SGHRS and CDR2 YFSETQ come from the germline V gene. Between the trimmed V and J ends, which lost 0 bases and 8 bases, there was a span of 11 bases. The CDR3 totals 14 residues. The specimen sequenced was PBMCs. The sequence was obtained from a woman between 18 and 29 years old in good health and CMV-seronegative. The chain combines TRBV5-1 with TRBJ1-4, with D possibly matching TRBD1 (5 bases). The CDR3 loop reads CASSLVGDGEKLFF. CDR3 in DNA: TGCGCCAGCAGCTTGGTAGGGGATGGGGAAAAACTGTTTTTT.